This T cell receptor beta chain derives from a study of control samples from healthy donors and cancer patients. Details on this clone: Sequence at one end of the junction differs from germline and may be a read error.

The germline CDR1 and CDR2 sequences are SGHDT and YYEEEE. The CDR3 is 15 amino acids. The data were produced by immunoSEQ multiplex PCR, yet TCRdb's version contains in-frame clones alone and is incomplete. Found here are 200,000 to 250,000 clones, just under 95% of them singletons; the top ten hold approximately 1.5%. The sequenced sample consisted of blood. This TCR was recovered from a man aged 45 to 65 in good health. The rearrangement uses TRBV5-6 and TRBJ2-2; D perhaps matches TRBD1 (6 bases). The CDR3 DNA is TGTGCCAGCGGCTTGGGGGCGACGGGCACCGGGGAGCTGTTTTTT. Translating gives CASGLGATGTGELFF.